This is a list of T cell receptor beta chains from one sample in a study of blood T cell repertoires in COVID-19. Profiled with immunoSEQ multiplex PCR; TCRdb holds only in-frame clones, not every one. The sample holds about 280,000 clones; about 85% are singletons and the top ten take about an eighth. Sequencing was performed on peripheral blood. Every receptor here comes from a human donor in a cohort sampled during active COVID-19. CDR3s include the opening cysteine and the closing phenylalanine or tryptophan. A D gene is named only where the DNA matches it firmly. Where a row states a size, it is once, few, many or the class of an expanded clone; other rows omit it.

d_gene: TRBD2; v_gene: TRBV4-1; j_gene: TRBJ2-1; abundance: once; CDR3aa: CASSLQGGGNEQFF; CDR3nt: TGCGCCAGCAGCCTACAGGGCGGGGGGAATGAGCAGTTCTTC
d_gene: TRBD1; v_gene: TRBV7-9; j_gene: TRBJ1-6; abundance: .; CDR3aa: CASSPSRTGRGDSPLHF; CDR3nt: TGTGCCAGCAGCCCTAGCCGGACAGGGAGAGGAGATTCACCCCTCCACTTT
d_gene: TRBD1; v_gene: TRBV7-9; j_gene: TRBJ2-1; abundance: .; CDR3aa: CASIGQGYNEQFF; CDR3nt: TGTGCCAGCATAGGACAGGGCTACAATGAGCAGTTCTTC
d_gene: .; v_gene: TRBV4-1; j_gene: TRBJ2-1; abundance: .; CDR3aa: CASSQDPPGGVNEQFF; CDR3nt: TGCGCCAGCAGCCAAGATCCCCCCGGAGGGGTCAATGAGCAGTTCTTC
d_gene: .; v_gene: TRBV28; j_gene: TRBJ1-4; abundance: .; CDR3aa: CASSSLQFATNEKLFF; CDR3nt: TGTGCCAGCAGTTCGCTCCAGTTTGCAACTAATGAAAAACTGTTTTTT
d_gene: TRBD2; v_gene: TRBV11-2; j_gene: TRBJ2-3; abundance: .; CDR3aa: CASSSHSGGRRTDTQYF; CDR3nt: TGTGCCAGCAGCTCCCACAGTGGCGGGAGGAGGACAGATACGCAGTATTTT
d_gene: .; v_gene: TRBV9; j_gene: TRBJ2-3; abundance: .; CDR3aa: CASSVFTDTQYF; CDR3nt: TGTGCCAGCAGCGTCTTCACAGATACGCAGTATTTT
d_gene: .; v_gene: TRBV5-4; j_gene: TRBJ2-7; abundance: .; CDR3aa: CASSRVQGPGNEQYF; CDR3nt: TGTGCCAGCAGCCGAGTACAGGGCCCGGGGAACGAGCAGTACTTC
d_gene: TRBD1; v_gene: TRBV10-2; j_gene: TRBJ2-1; abundance: .; CDR3aa: CASTGAPGQVSYNEQFF; CDR3nt: TGCGCCAGCACCGGAGCTCCGGGACAGGTCTCCTACAATGAGCAGTTCTTC
d_gene: TRBD2; v_gene: TRBV7-2; j_gene: TRBJ2-3; abundance: .; CDR3aa: CASTGGGGRNTQYF; CDR3nt: TGTGCCAGCACGGGGGGGGGCGGTAGAAATACGCAGTATTTT
d_gene: .; v_gene: TRBV10-1; j_gene: TRBJ2-7; abundance: .; CDR3aa: CATYRRDSRSEQYF; CDR3nt: TGCGCCACGTACCGCCGGGACTCCCGGTCCGAGCAGTACTTC
d_gene: .; v_gene: TRBV5-3; j_gene: TRBJ2-7; abundance: .; CDR3aa: CARSLARAYEQYF; CDR3nt: TGTGCCAGAAGCTTGGCCCGGGCCTACGAGCAGTACTTC
d_gene: TRBD2; v_gene: TRBV3-1/TRBV3-2; j_gene: TRBJ2-3; abundance: .; CDR3aa: CASSQVPLAGGITDTQYF; CDR3nt: TGTGCCAGCAGCCAAGTCCCCCTAGCGGGAGGGATCACAGATACGCAGTATTTT
d_gene: TRBD1; v_gene: TRBV27; j_gene: TRBJ1-1; abundance: .; CDR3aa: CASWPGGNTEAFF; CDR3nt: TGTGCCAGCTGGCCAGGGGGCAACACTGAAGCTTTCTTT
d_gene: TRBD2; v_gene: TRBV27; j_gene: TRBJ2-3; abundance: .; CDR3aa: CASRGLADLTDTQYF; CDR3nt: TGTGCCAGCAGAGGACTAGCGGACCTCACAGATACGCAGTATTTT
d_gene: TRBD1; v_gene: TRBV3-1/TRBV3-2; j_gene: TRBJ2-1; abundance: once; CDR3aa: CASSQGWTGGRIDYNEQFF; CDR3nt: TGTGCCAGCAGCCAAGGCTGGACAGGGGGCCGCATAGATTACAATGAGCAGTTCTTC
d_gene: .; v_gene: TRBV9; j_gene: TRBJ1-4; abundance: .; CDR3aa: CASSVGLSGSGEKLFF; CDR3nt: TGTGCCAGCAGCGTAGGATTATCGGGGAGTGGGGAAAAACTGTTTTTT
d_gene: TRBD1; v_gene: TRBV19; j_gene: TRBJ2-7; abundance: once; CDR3aa: CASSITGEAYEQYF; CDR3nt: TGTGCCAGTAGTATTACAGGGGAAGCCTACGAGCAGTACTTC
d_gene: .; v_gene: TRBV3-1/TRBV3-2; j_gene: TRBJ1-2; abundance: .; CDR3aa: CASSQDSGRGYGYTF; CDR3nt: TGTGCCAGCAGCCAAGATTCAGGCAGGGGCTATGGCTACACCTTC
d_gene: TRBD1; v_gene: TRBV7-9; j_gene: TRBJ2-7; abundance: .; CDR3aa: CASSLTGGEGYEQYF; CDR3nt: TGTGCCAGCAGCCTGACAGGGGGCGAGGGGTACGAGCAGTACTTC
d_gene: TRBD2; v_gene: TRBV5-1; j_gene: TRBJ2-3; abundance: .; CDR3aa: CASTWTSGSTDTQYF; CDR3nt: TGCGCCAGCACCTGGACTAGCGGGAGCACAGATACGCAGTATTTT
d_gene: .; v_gene: TRBV4-2; j_gene: TRBJ2-3; abundance: .; CDR3aa: CASSQRFPSAGYSTDTQYF; CDR3nt: TGTGCCAGCAGCCAGAGGTTCCCGTCGGCGGGATATAGCACAGATACGCAGTATTTT
d_gene: TRBD2; v_gene: TRBV25-1; j_gene: TRBJ2-1; abundance: .; CDR3aa: CASSTGSSGVYNEQFF; CDR3nt: TGTGCCAGCAGTACGGGGTCTAGCGGGGTTTACAATGAGCAGTTCTTC
d_gene: TRBD1; v_gene: TRBV5-1; j_gene: TRBJ2-7; abundance: .; CDR3aa: CASSSTGYSYEQYF; CDR3nt: TGCGCCAGCAGCTCGACAGGGTACTCCTACGAGCAGTACTTC
d_gene: .; v_gene: TRBV7-2; j_gene: TRBJ1-2; abundance: .; CDR3aa: CASSAERAGYTF; CDR3nt: TGTGCCAGCAGCGCCGAGCGGGCTGGCTACACCTTC
d_gene: .; v_gene: TRBV29-1; j_gene: TRBJ1-2; abundance: .; CDR3aa: CSAGGATNYGYTF; CDR3nt: TGCAGCGCCGGGGGGGCAACTAACTATGGCTACACCTTC
d_gene: .; v_gene: TRBV18; j_gene: TRBJ1-1; abundance: few; CDR3aa: CASSPVLNTEAFF; CDR3nt: TGTGCCAGCTCACCAGTTCTTAACACTGAAGCTTTCTTT
d_gene: .; v_gene: TRBV3-1/TRBV3-2; j_gene: TRBJ1-1; abundance: .; CDR3aa: CASSPKVMGAAEAFF; CDR3nt: TGTGCCAGCAGCCCCAAAGTCATGGGGGCGGCTGAAGCTTTCTTT
d_gene: TRBD1; v_gene: TRBV19; j_gene: TRBJ1-5; abundance: .; CDR3aa: CASTSQGNSNQPQHF; CDR3nt: TGTGCCAGTACCTCACAGGGGAATAGCAATCAGCCCCAGCATTTT
d_gene: .; v_gene: TRBV6-6; j_gene: TRBJ2-7; abundance: .; CDR3aa: CASGRLSEPGEQYF; CDR3nt: TGTGCCAGCGGCCGACTGTCAGAACCGGGGGAGCAGTACTTC
d_gene: TRBD2; v_gene: TRBV28; j_gene: TRBJ2-1; abundance: .; CDR3aa: CASSNRMGLAVNEQFF; CDR3nt: TGTGCCAGCAGTAACCGCATGGGACTAGCGGTTAATGAGCAGTTCTTC
d_gene: .; v_gene: TRBV7-9; j_gene: TRBJ1-2; abundance: once; CDR3aa: CASSLGLGQNYGYTF; CDR3nt: TGTGCCAGCAGCTTAGGGCTTGGGCAGAACTATGGCTACACCTTC
d_gene: .; v_gene: TRBV7-2; j_gene: TRBJ1-4; abundance: .; CDR3aa: CASSLWGEGFEKLFF; CDR3nt: TGTGCCAGCAGCTTATGGGGGGAAGGGTTCGAAAAACTGTTTTTT
d_gene: TRBD1; v_gene: TRBV5-6; j_gene: TRBJ1-5; abundance: .; CDR3aa: CASSLLRTGAGNQPQHF; CDR3nt: TGTGCCAGCAGCTTGTTGCGGACAGGGGCTGGCAATCAGCCCCAGCATTTT
d_gene: TRBD1; v_gene: TRBV3-1/TRBV3-2; j_gene: TRBJ1-4; abundance: .; CDR3aa: CASSQGPMGQQNEKLFF; CDR3nt: TGTGCCAGCAGCCAAGGTCCTATGGGACAGCAAAATGAAAAACTGTTTTTT
d_gene: .; v_gene: TRBV4-1; j_gene: TRBJ1-2; abundance: once; CDR3aa: CASSQSGGEGYTF; CDR3nt: TGCGCCAGCAGCCAAAGCGGCGGGGAAGGCTACACCTTC
d_gene: TRBD2; v_gene: TRBV9; j_gene: TRBJ2-3; abundance: .; CDR3aa: CASSVVSGGTDTQYF; CDR3nt: TGTGCCAGCAGCGTAGTAAGCGGGGGCACAGATACGCAGTATTTT
d_gene: .; v_gene: TRBV7-8; j_gene: TRBJ1-1; abundance: .; CDR3aa: CASSLGGRSTEAFF; CDR3nt: TGTGCCAGCAGCTTAGGAGGTAGGAGCACTGAAGCTTTCTTT